This entry features one T cell receptor beta chain sequence. The CDR3 runs 13 residues. Trimming removed 5 bases at V and 4 bases at J, with 9 bases between. Germline assignment: CDR1 MNHEY and CDR2 SVGAGI. The data were obtained in a study of blood T cell repertoires in COVID-19. Using immunoSEQ multiplex PCR, the repertoire was profiled, and TCRdb retains in-frame clones only, with some absent. This repertoire shows 86,000 or so clones, approximately 79% found once; its top ten account for about 11%. The gene calls are TRBV6-5 and TRBJ1-3; D gene uncertain. This sequence originates from a man between 65 and 85 years old with acute or convalescent COVID-19. Sequencing input: peripheral blood. The CDR3 here is CASSSGVGNTIYF. The CDR3 nucleotides are TGTGCCAGCAGTAGTGGAGTCGGAAACACCATATATTTT.